The rows below give T cell receptor beta chains drawn from one sample of a study of response to subunit inactivated influenza vaccine. TCRdb redid the calling of the RT-PCR reads with MiXCR, one entry per CDR3 protein. The data show about 700,000 distinct CDR3 sequences, around 15% seen once. The material sequenced was PBMCs from blood, taken 14 to 15 days before vaccination. These receptors were taken from a man aged 50 to 60 who received an inactivated influenza vaccine. The CDR3 runs from the conserved cysteine through the conserved F or W. Each record gives: J gene, D gene, clone size, V gene, CDR3 DNA, CDR3 protein. A D gene is named only where the DNA matches it firmly. Where a row states a size, it is once, few, many or the class of an expanded clone; other rows omit it.

J: TRBJ2-1
D: NA
size: many
V: TRBV7-2
DNA: TGTGCCAGCAGACAAGGGCCCTACAATGAGCAGTTCTTC
CDR3: CASRQGPYNEQFF

J: TRBJ1-4
D: NA
size: NA
V: TRBV10-3
DNA: TGTGCCACTAGGTCTGCGGACGCAACTAATGAAAAACTGTTTTTT
CDR3: CATRSADATNEKLFF

J: TRBJ1-1
D: TRBD1
size: NA
V: TRBV10-3
DNA: TGTGCCATCAGTGAAAGGACAGGGGATACTGAAGCTTTCTTT
CDR3: CAISERTGDTEAFF

J: TRBJ1-1
D: NA
size: NA
V: TRBV15
DNA: TGTGCCACCCTTGGAGACCTGAACACTGAAGCTTTCTTT
CDR3: CATLGDLNTEAFF

J: TRBJ2-7
D: TRBD1
size: NA
V: TRBV20-1
DNA: TGCAGTGCTAGAGTGAGGGGGCCCGTCTACGAGCAGTACTTC
CDR3: CSARVRGPVYEQYF

J: TRBJ2-1
D: TRBD1
size: few
V: TRBV3-1
DNA: TGTGCCAGCAGCCAAGGGGGGACAGATGAGCAGTTCTTC
CDR3: CASSQGGTDEQFF

J: TRBJ2-5
D: NA
size: few
V: TRBV20-1
DNA: TGCAGTGCTAGTGGTTCGTCCCATGAAGAGACCCAGTACTTC
CDR3: CSASGSSHEETQYF

J: TRBJ2-7
D: NA
size: few
V: TRBV4-3
DNA: TGCGCCAGCAGCCAACGTTCCGGTGGCGAGCAGTACTTC
CDR3: CASSQRSGGEQYF

J: TRBJ1-5
D: NA
size: few
V: TRBV9
DNA: TGTGCCAGCAGCGTAGGAGGGTCGGATCAGCCCCAGCATTTT
CDR3: CASSVGGSDQPQHF

J: TRBJ2-7
D: NA
size: few
V: TRBV6-2/TRBV6-3
DNA: TGTGCCAGCAGCTGGTCATTTTACGAGCAGTACTTC
CDR3: CASSWSFYEQYF

J: TRBJ2-7
D: NA
size: NA
V: TRBV11-2
DNA: TGTGCCAGCAGCGTACAGGGAAGCGAGCAGTACTTC
CDR3: CASSVQGSEQYF

J: TRBJ2-7
D: NA
size: NA
V: TRBV12-3/TRBV12-4
DNA: TGTGCCAGCAGGCCGGACATGGTGTCCTACGAGCAGTACTTC
CDR3: CASRPDMVSYEQYF

J: TRBJ2-7
D: TRBD2
size: few
V: TRBV29-1
DNA: TGCAGCGTTGAAGAATCTTCGGCGGGAGCTTTTAACGAGCAGTACTTC
CDR3: CSVEESSAGAFNEQYF

J: TRBJ2-3
D: TRBD1
size: few
V: TRBV20-1
DNA: TGCAGTGCGAGGACAGGGGGAATGTGGCGACCCACAGATACGCAGTATTTT
CDR3: CSARTGGMWRPTDTQYF

J: TRBJ1-5
D: NA
size: few
V: TRBV4-3
DNA: TGCGCCAGCAGCCAAGATTGGGGTGGGGAGTGGAACCAGCATTTT
CDR3: CASSQDWGGEWNQHF

J: TRBJ2-1
D: TRBD2
size: NA
V: TRBV19
DNA: TGTGCCAGTAGACCCGGGACTAGCTTATCGGATGAGCAGTTCTTC
CDR3: CASRPGTSLSDEQFF

J: TRBJ2-2
D: NA
size: few
V: TRBV5-1
DNA: TGCGCCAGCAGCTTGGATCTAGCCGGGGAGGAGCTGTTTTTT
CDR3: CASSLDLAGEELFF

J: TRBJ2-3
D: TRBD2
size: NA
V: TRBV20-1
DNA: TGCAGTGCTAGATTGCTAGCGGCTAGCACAGATACGCAGTATTTT
CDR3: CSARLLAASTDTQYF

J: TRBJ2-3
D: TRBD2
size: NA
V: TRBV10-2
DNA: TGCGCCAGCAGTGGGACTAGCGCCGGTACGCAGTATTTT
CDR3: CASSGTSAGTQYF

J: TRBJ1-2
D: TRBD1
size: many
V: TRBV7-2
DNA: TGTGCCAGCAGCCCTACGGGGACAGGCCTTAACTATGGCTACACCTTC
CDR3: CASSPTGTGLNYGYTF

J: TRBJ1-3
D: NA
size: many
V: TRBV6-2/TRBV6-3
DNA: TGTGCCAGCAGGCGGGCCGCTCGGGGCTCTGGAAACACCATATATTTT
CDR3: CASRRAARGSGNTIYF

J: TRBJ1-4
D: NA
size: NA
V: TRBV15
DNA: TGTGCCACCAGCAGAGTTGGCAGGAGTGAAAAACTGTTTTTT
CDR3: CATSRVGRSEKLFF

J: TRBJ2-2
D: NA
size: NA
V: TRBV7-9
DNA: TGTGCCAGCAGCTTAGCGGAGGGCACCGGGGAGCTGTTTTTT
CDR3: CASSLAEGTGELFF

J: TRBJ2-1
D: TRBD2
size: many
V: TRBV9
DNA: TGTGCCAGCAGCGTAGGGACTAGCGGGCTATTGGGGTATGGGCAGTTCTTC
CDR3: CASSVGTSGLLGYGQFF

J: TRBJ2-7
D: NA
size: NA
V: TRBV7-2
DNA: TGTGCCAGCAGCGTACCAGGGACCGCCTACGAGCAGTACTTC
CDR3: CASSVPGTAYEQYF

J: TRBJ1-1
D: NA
size: few
V: TRBV20-1
DNA: TGCAGTGCTAACCTCGACGGGAACACTGAAGCTTTCTTT
CDR3: CSANLDGNTEAFF

J: TRBJ1-4
D: NA
size: NA
V: TRBV19
DNA: TGTGCCAGTAGTACTACCCCGGGACGGGAAATTGAAGAACTGTTTTTT
CDR3: CASSTTPGREIEELFF

J: TRBJ2-7
D: NA
size: few
V: TRBV7-9
DNA: TGTGCCAGCAGCGGCCAAGGTACGGAGCAGTACTTC
CDR3: CASSGQGTEQYF

J: TRBJ1-1
D: TRBD1
size: few
V: TRBV4-3
DNA: TGCGCCAGCAGCCAAGATCGGACAGGGGGCCGGTGGACTGAAGCTTTCTTT
CDR3: CASSQDRTGGRWTEAFF

J: TRBJ2-5
D: TRBD2
size: NA
V: TRBV20-1
DNA: TGCAGTGCCAGGGGAGGCGGGGGGGCCTTAGAGACCCAGTACTTC
CDR3: CSARGGGGALETQYF

J: TRBJ2-2
D: TRBD2
size: many
V: TRBV15
DNA: TGTGCCACCGGGCGGGAGGTAACGAACACCGGGGAGCTGTTTTTT
CDR3: CATGREVTNTGELFF

J: TRBJ1-2
D: NA
size: NA
V: TRBV24-1
DNA: TGTGCCACCCAGGGCCGGGGCGACTATGGCTACACCTTC
CDR3: CATQGRGDYGYTF

J: TRBJ2-3
D: NA
size: NA
V: TRBV20-1
DNA: TGCAGTGCTAGTACTTCTACACGTACTAGCACAGATACGCAGTATTTT
CDR3: CSASTSTRTSTDTQYF

J: TRBJ1-5
D: TRBD1
size: NA
V: TRBV6-2/TRBV6-3
DNA: TGTGCCATCGGCGGGGGACAGTCGGCGAATCAGCCCCAGCATTTT
CDR3: CAIGGGQSANQPQHF

J: TRBJ2-1
D: NA
size: NA
V: TRBV28
DNA: TGTGCCAGCAGTAGTACAGGGGGCAGGGCTAGCGGGAGCCCCAATGAGCAGTTCTTC
CDR3: CASSSTGGRASGSPNEQFF

J: TRBJ1-1
D: NA
size: NA
V: TRBV20-1
DNA: TGCAGTGCTGACTATAGCACTGAAGCTTTCTTT
CDR3: CSADYSTEAFF

J: TRBJ1-1
D: NA
size: NA
V: TRBV10-2
DNA: TGCGCCAGCAGTTTTTTGCTAATGAACACTGAAGCTTTCTTT
CDR3: CASSFLLMNTEAFF

J: TRBJ2-7
D: TRBD2
size: NA
V: TRBV5-1
DNA: TGCGCCAGCAGCTTTCAGCTCAGCGGGGTCTCCTACGAGCAGTACTTC
CDR3: CASSFQLSGVSYEQYF

J: TRBJ1-5
D: NA
size: many
V: TRBV12-3/TRBV12-4
DNA: TGTGCCAGCAGTTTACGGGGGATCCGGAATCAGCCCCAGCATTTT
CDR3: CASSLRGIRNQPQHF

J: TRBJ2-3
D: NA
size: few
V: TRBV6-2/TRBV6-3
DNA: TGTGCCAGCAGTCTGCTCGCGGATGGGGGCCCAGGCGATACGCAGTATTTT
CDR3: CASSLLADGGPGDTQYF

J: TRBJ2-2
D: TRBD1
size: few
V: TRBV28
DNA: TGTGCCAGCAGTCACCCCCGGACAGGTAGTGCCGGGGAGCTGTTTTTT
CDR3: CASSHPRTGSAGELFF

J: TRBJ2-7
D: NA
size: few
V: TRBV20-1
DNA: TGCAGTGCCCCTCGGGCTCCTTACGAGCAGTACTTC
CDR3: CSAPRAPYEQYF

J: TRBJ2-1
D: TRBD1
size: NA
V: TRBV7-8
DNA: TGTGCCAGCGCGGGACAGGGACATTATGAGCAGTTCTTC
CDR3: CASAGQGHYEQFF

J: TRBJ1-1
D: TRBD1
size: few
V: TRBV5-1
DNA: TGCGCCAGCAGCACCCGGACAGGTGGTACCACTGAAGCTTTCTTT
CDR3: CASSTRTGGTTEAFF